One T cell receptor (beta chain) is described in this entry. Its antigen is not known. Germline V CDR1 and CDR2: MDHEN, SYDVKM. J lost 11 bases, V lost 5 bases, and 16 bases had no gene match. The CDR3 totals 15 residues. This specimen belongs to a study of T cell repertoires in cytomegalovirus infection. The wider study: Public TCR beta signatures indicated both CMV infection and matching HLA type.

Findings and caveats of the study: The study found HLA-C-restricted CMV-specific TCR beta clonotypes dominating the ex vivo response. Based on cumulative public TCR beta family frequency, carriers of CMV plus the relevant HLA were identified.

TCRdb analysed the reads with MiXCR anew, one entry per CDR3 protein. The sample lists around 740,000 distinct CDR3 sequences, less than 40% occurring once. This sequence originates from a human donor in good health (CMV status not recorded). Some clones in this sample may be carry-over from other donors' samples. The chain links TRBV28 to TRBJ2-7; 9 positions match TRBD1. Sequences were obtained from PBMCs. Written as DNA, the CDR3 is TGTGCCAGCAGTACCAATACAGGGGGCTCTAGTGGGGAGTACGTC. It codes for CASSTNTGGSSGEYV.